Sequencing of this T cell receptor beta chain was carried out in a study of T cells after yellow fever vaccination. Study-wide results and caveats: The booster saw the reappearance of most primary-vaccination clones (about 95% CD4, around 90% CD8).

TCRdb itself ran the 5' RACE reads through MiXCR, one entry per CDR3 protein. The sample includes approximately 300,000 distinct CDR3 sequences, 10% to 15% of them seen just once. A single count supports this clonotype. The antigen is undetermined. At one end the junction does not follow the germline gene, possibly because of a read error. There are 17 residues in the CDR3. The germline CDR1 and CDR2 sequences are MDHEN and SYDVKM. Sequenced here: CD4+ T cells sorted from PBMCs, sampled 45 days after the yellow fever booster vaccination. The sequence derives from a man between 25 and 39 years old who received the YFV17D yellow fever vaccine. The V gene is TRBV28, the J gene TRBJ2-1, with 7 bases aligning to TRBD2. The CDR3 sequence is CASSWDYIRKKYSEQFF. CDR3 in DNA: TGTGCCAGCAGTTGGGACTATATCCGAAAGAAGTACAGTGAGCAGTTCTTC.